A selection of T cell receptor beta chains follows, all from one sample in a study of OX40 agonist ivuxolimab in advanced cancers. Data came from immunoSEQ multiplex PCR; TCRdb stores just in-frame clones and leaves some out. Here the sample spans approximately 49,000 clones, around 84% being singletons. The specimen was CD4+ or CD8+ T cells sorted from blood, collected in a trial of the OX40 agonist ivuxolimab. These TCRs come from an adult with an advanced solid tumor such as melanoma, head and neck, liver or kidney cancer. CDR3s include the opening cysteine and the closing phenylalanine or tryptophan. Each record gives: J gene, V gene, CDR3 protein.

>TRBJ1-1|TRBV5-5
CASSLEEGREAFF
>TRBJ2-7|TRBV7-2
CASSLNFGSYEQYF
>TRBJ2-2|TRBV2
CASRLADTNTGELFF
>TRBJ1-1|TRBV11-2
CASSPGTGSLGGTEAFF
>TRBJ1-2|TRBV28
CASSLFGGTGTYGYTF
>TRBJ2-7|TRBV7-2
CASSPQASGRAFSYEQYF
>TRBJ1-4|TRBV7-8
CASSPRGSEKLFF
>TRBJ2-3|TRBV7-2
CASSLAVETDTQYF
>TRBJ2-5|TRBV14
CASSRQGPVETQYF
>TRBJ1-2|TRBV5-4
CASSLVGDYGYTF
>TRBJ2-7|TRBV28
CASSLRDITGEQYF
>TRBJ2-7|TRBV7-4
CASSLSSKTKGGRSYEQYF
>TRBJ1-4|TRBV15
CATSRDLGDGEKLFF